These T cell receptor beta chains were read from a single sample in a study of control samples from healthy donors and cancer patients. The repertoire was sequenced with immunoSEQ multiplex PCR; TCRdb's copy has only in-frame clones and lacks some. The sample has 75,000 to 90,000 clones, approximately 89% seen once. The sequencing sample was made of blood. These receptors were collected from a man aged 50-59 years in good health. Each CDR3 is given with its conserved first and last residue. Each record gives: J gene, clone size, D gene, V gene, CDR3 length, CDR3 DNA, CDR3 protein. D genes are given only for firm matches. Clone sizes are given selectively: once, few, many, or a class where the clone is expanded.

TRBJ2-1 . . TRBV5-4 13 TGTGCCAGCAGCCTAAGAACGGACAATGAGCAGTTCTTC CASSLRTDNEQFF
TRBJ2-2 . . TRBV6-4 13 TGTGCCAAAAATGGGGGGCCCACCGGGGAGCTGTTTTTT CAKNGGPTGELFF
TRBJ2-7 . TRBD1 TRBV7-2 14 TGTGCCAGCAGCGCGGGACAGGGCCCCTACGAGCAGTACTTC CASSAGQGPYEQYF
TRBJ1-6 . . TRBV19 17 TGTGCCAGTAGCTTGACCCCCGGACCTTCCTATAATTCACCCCTCCACTTT CASSLTPGPSYNSPLHF
TRBJ1-1 . TRBD1 TRBV18 14 TGTGCCAGCTCACTTCGACAGGGAGACACTGAAGCTTTCTTT CASSLRQGDTEAFF
TRBJ1-1 . TRBD1 TRBV30 15 TGTGCCTGGAGTGCCTTGACAGGGTTTGACACTGAAGCTTTCTTT CAWSALTGFDTEAFF
TRBJ2-7 . TRBD1 TRBV5-4 15 TGTGCCAGCAGCTCCGGTGGGACAGTTACCTACGAGCAGTACTTC CASSSGGTVTYEQYF
TRBJ2-2 . . TRBV6-5 14 TGTGCCAGCAGCCTGATAGTGAACACCGGGGAGCTGTTTTTT CASSLIVNTGELFF
TRBJ2-3 . TRBD1 TRBV7-8 15 TGTGCCAGCAGCTGGGGACAGGGGGGATCAGATACGCAGTATTTT CASSWGQGGSDTQYF
TRBJ2-2 few TRBD2 TRBV5-1 15 TGCGCCAGCAGCTGGGGAGCGGGGGAGGCCGGGGAGCTGTTTTTT CASSWGAGEAGELFF
TRBJ1-3 once TRBD1 TRBV20-1 18 TGCAGTGCTAGTCGGGACAGGGGAGGTTCAACGGGAGGAAACACCATATATTTT CSASRDRGGSTGGNTIYF
TRBJ2-5 . . TRBV11-1 14 TGTGCCAGCAGCTCAGACAGGATCCGGGAGACCCAGTACTTC CASSSDRIRETQYF
TRBJ2-2 . . TRBV15 13 TGTGCCACCAGCACACAGGGACCCGGGGAGCTGTTTTTT CATSTQGPGELFF
TRBJ1-5 once . TRBV2 12 TGTGCCAGCGGGGGGGGGAATCAGCCCCAGCATTTT CASGGGNQPQHF
TRBJ1-4 . . TRBV6-2/TRBV6-3 14 TGTGCCAGCAGTTCCTCCTATGCTAATGAAAAACTGTTTTTT CASSSSYANEKLFF
TRBJ2-5 . . TRBV6-1 15 TGTGCCAGCAGTGAAGCGGCCCGGACCCCAGAGACCCAGTACTTC CASSEAARTPETQYF
TRBJ1-1 . TRBD1 TRBV11-2 17 TGTGCCAGCAGCTTAGGACTTAGGGGGACAGGGAACACTGAAGCTTTCTTT CASSLGLRGTGNTEAFF
TRBJ2-1 . TRBD1 TRBV6-5 15 TGTGCCAGCAGCCGGACAGGGAGGACTTTTGATGAGCAGTTCTTC CASSRTGRTFDEQFF
TRBJ1-5 . . TRBV19 13 TGTGCCAGTAGGGAGAGAGGCAATCAGCCCCAGCATTTT CASRERGNQPQHF
TRBJ1-1 . . TRBV19 15 TGTGCCAGTAGTATAGGCGCGGGGATGAACACTGAAGCTTTCTTT CASSIGAGMNTEAFF
TRBJ2-3 . . TRBV24-1 13 TGTGCCACCAGTGATCCTAGCACAGATACGCAGTATTTT CATSDPSTDTQYF
TRBJ2-3 . . TRBV30 12 TGTGCCTGCACTGACGGGACAGATACGCAGTATTTT CACTDGTDTQYF
TRBJ2-3 . TRBD1 TRBV19 14 TGTGCCAGTACCGTGACAGGGGGCGCAGATACGCAGTATTTT CASTVTGGADTQYF
TRBJ2-5 . TRBD1 TRBV7-2 14 TGTGCCAGCAGCCATTCGACAGGGAGAGAGACCCAGTACTTC CASSHSTGRETQYF
TRBJ1-3 . . TRBV29-1 13 TGCAGCGCAGCAGTACTCTCTGGAAACACCATATATTTT CSAAVLSGNTIYF
TRBJ1-4 . . TRBV30 13 TGTGCCTGGAGTGGACGGACTAATGAAAAACTGTTTTTT CAWSGRTNEKLFF
TRBJ1-5 . . TRBV6-6 15 TGTGCCAGCAGTTACACGGGGGTTGACAATCAGCCCCAGCATTTT CASSYTGVDNQPQHF
TRBJ2-3 . TRBD2 TRBV30 19 TGTGCCTGGAGTGCTTACACAATCCCAACTAGCGGGGGGGCGGATACGCAGTATTTT CAWSAYTIPTSGGADTQYF
TRBJ1-2 . . TRBV5-1 14 TGCGCCAGCAGCTTGGCCGGGCGTAACTATGGCTACACCTTC CASSLAGRNYGYTF
TRBJ2-5 once TRBD2 TRBV5-6 16 TGTGCCAGCAGCTTGGTGCTAGCGGGGGTCCAAGAGACCCAGTACTTC CASSLVLAGVQETQYF
TRBJ1-2 . TRBD1 TRBV7-2 13 TGTGCCAGCAGCTTACCGACAGGGACACATTACACCTTC CASSLPTGTHYTF
TRBJ1-1 . . TRBV11-3 14 TGTGCCAGCAGCGACAGGAACGGGGACACTGAAGCTTTCTTT CASSDRNGDTEAFF
TRBJ1-1 . . TRBV7-2 15 TGTGCCAGCAGCTTAGAGGGGTCGTCGAACACTGAAGCTTTCTTT CASSLEGSSNTEAFF